The following is a TCR beta chain sequence with its context. TCRdb keeps only in-frame clones here, not all; method: immunoSEQ multiplex PCR. The data contain 150,000 or so clones, approximately 85% of them singletons. The V and J ends lost 4 bases and 4 bases, in that order; junction bases with no gene match: 6. CDR1 is MNHEY and CDR2 is SVGAGI in the germline V gene. This CDR3 region has 15 residues. This record belongs to a study of blood T cell repertoires in COVID-19. Study-level background: The analysed material was cDNA or gDNA that came from T cells, B-cell-depleted T cells, or PBMCs.

This receptor was taken from a man aged 55 to 70 with COVID-19, enrolled during active disease. Material: peripheral blood. This chain connects TRBV6-5 to TRBJ1-2; the match to TRBD1 covers 10 bases. The CDR3 here is CASSSRQGALYGYTF. The CDR3 DNA reads as TGTGCCAGCAGTTCAAGACAGGGGGCTCTCTATGGCTACACCTTC.